This T cell receptor (beta chain) appears in the sequencing data of a study of blood T cell repertoires in COVID-19. At the level of the study: T cells, B-cell-depleted T cells, or PBMCs supplied cDNA or gDNA.

Recruits, aged roughly 18 to 90 years, lived in 24 US areas. Each recovered donor of Cohort 3 presented with two negative PCRs, clearance, or symptom resolution. Trimming at V came to 5 bases and at J to 5 bases, leaving 6 bases not matched to a gene. CDR3 size: 15 residues. Germline V lookup: CDR1 MDHEN, CDR2 SYDVKM. The authors' processing: The authors estimated nucleated cell counts from reference gene primer amplification. Profiling relied on immunoSEQ multiplex PCR, and the TCRdb table lists in-frame clones only, not all of them. The D gene and trimming were derived from the DNA, and the V and J assignments and clone size from that table. The sample lists more than 200,000 clones, about 89% occurring once.

The TCR sequence derives from a woman aged 25 to 39 who had recovered from COVID-19. The specimen sequenced was PBMCs or T cells enriched from blood (not recorded which). This chain connects TRBV28 to TRBJ2-3; 11 nucleotides match TRBD2. In DNA form, the CDR3 reads TGTGCCAGCAGTATCGGACTAGCGGGCCAAGATACGCAGTATTTT. Its translation is CASSIGLAGQDTQYF. Combining the CDR3 with reference TRBV28 and TRBJ2-3 gives the whole variable domain DVKVTQSSRYLVKRTGEKVFLECVQDMDHENMFWYRQDPGLGLRLIYFSYDVKMKEKGDIPEGYSVSREKKERFSLILESASTNQTSMYLCASSIGLAGQDTQYFGPGTRLTVL.